This is a list of T cell receptor beta chains from one sample in a study of Ad26.COV2.S vaccination and SARS-CoV-2 variants. This table comes from immunoSEQ multiplex PCR, and its TCRdb copy is limited to in-frame clones, with some not included. The sample lists around 350,000 clones, roughly 81% occurring once. Sequenced here: peripheral blood, sampled in a trial of Ad26.COV2.S vaccine versus placebo. These receptors were collected from a person aged 18 to 59 who received the Ad26.COV2.S COVID-19 vaccine or a placebo. The CDR3 runs from the conserved cysteine through the conserved F or W. The D gene is left open where the match is weak. The size of a clone is reported for some rows only, either as once, few or many, or as a class for expanded clones.

J gene: TRBJ2-1
clone size: .
V gene: TRBV12-3/TRBV12-4
D gene: .
CDR3 DNA: TGTGCCAGCAGTTTGGTGACAGGTAGTGAGCAGTTCTTC
CDR3 protein: CASSLVTGSEQFF

J gene: TRBJ2-2
clone size: .
V gene: TRBV11-3
D gene: .
CDR3 DNA: TGTGCCAGCAGCCAAATGGAAGGGGGTAACGGCGGGGAGCTGTTTTTT
CDR3 protein: CASSQMEGGNGGELFF

J gene: TRBJ1-4
clone size: .
V gene: TRBV28
D gene: TRBD1
CDR3 DNA: TGTGCCAGCAGTTTCTTCGGGACAGCTGGCAGGGAACTGTTTTTT
CDR3 protein: CASSFFGTAGRELFF

J gene: TRBJ1-2
clone size: .
V gene: TRBV19
D gene: .
CDR3 DNA: TGTGCCAGTAGTTACGTCTTAGGGGGGCGCAGCAGTGGCTACACCTTC
CDR3 protein: CASSYVLGGRSSGYTF

J gene: TRBJ2-7
clone size: .
V gene: TRBV9
D gene: TRBD2
CDR3 DNA: TGTGCCAGCAGCGTACGGGGGGGCCCAATCAACGAGCAGTACTTC
CDR3 protein: CASSVRGGPINEQYF

J gene: TRBJ2-1
clone size: once
V gene: TRBV5-4
D gene: TRBD1
CDR3 DNA: TGTGCCAGCAGCAAGACAGGGTCCTACAATGAGCAGTTCTTC
CDR3 protein: CASSKTGSYNEQFF

J gene: TRBJ2-7
clone size: .
V gene: TRBV7-2
D gene: .
CDR3 DNA: TGTGCCAGCAGCTTCCCGGCTTCCTACGAGCAGTACTTC
CDR3 protein: CASSFPASYEQYF

J gene: TRBJ2-1
clone size: once
V gene: TRBV6-5
D gene: .
CDR3 DNA: TGTGCCACCCGACGGAGGGGGCCCTTAGGTACTGAGCAGTTCTTC
CDR3 protein: CATRRRGPLGTEQFF

J gene: TRBJ1-4
clone size: .
V gene: TRBV2
D gene: .
CDR3 DNA: TGTGCCAGCAGGGCGGGGGTGGTCGATGAAAAACTGTTTTTT
CDR3 protein: CASRAGVVDEKLFF

J gene: TRBJ2-7
clone size: .
V gene: TRBV20-1
D gene: TRBD1
CDR3 DNA: TGCAGTGCTAGTTCGCGACAGGGGTTCTACGAGCAGTACTTC
CDR3 protein: CSASSRQGFYEQYF

J gene: TRBJ2-7
clone size: .
V gene: TRBV27
D gene: .
CDR3 DNA: TGTGCCAGCTCGGGGGTCAGGGGCCCCTACGAGCAGTACTTC
CDR3 protein: CASSGVRGPYEQYF

J gene: TRBJ2-1
clone size: .
V gene: TRBV5-1
D gene: TRBD2
CDR3 DNA: TGCGCCAGCAGCGGCGGGACTAATGACAATGAGCAGTTCTTC
CDR3 protein: CASSGGTNDNEQFF

J gene: TRBJ2-1
clone size: .
V gene: TRBV4-3
D gene: TRBD2
CDR3 DNA: TGCGCCAGCAGGCAACGGGGGGACTCCTACAATGAGCAGTTCTTC
CDR3 protein: CASRQRGDSYNEQFF

J gene: TRBJ1-4
clone size: .
V gene: TRBV11-2
D gene: .
CDR3 DNA: TGTGCCAGCAGCTTGTTCCGATTGGATGAAAAACTGTTTTTT
CDR3 protein: CASSLFRLDEKLFF

J gene: TRBJ2-4
clone size: .
V gene: TRBV5-1
D gene: .
CDR3 DNA: TGCGCCAGCAGCTTGACCTGGGACACAAGCATTCAGTACTTC
CDR3 protein: CASSLTWDTSIQYF

J gene: TRBJ2-3
clone size: once
V gene: TRBV6-5
D gene: .
CDR3 DNA: TGTGCCAGCACTCCTGGGGGCACAGATACGCAGTATTTT
CDR3 protein: CASTPGGTDTQYF

J gene: TRBJ2-5
clone size: .
V gene: TRBV9
D gene: TRBD2
CDR3 DNA: TGTGCCAGCAGCGTAGAGGCTAGCGGGAGAGGGGCCCAGTACTTC
CDR3 protein: CASSVEASGRGAQYF

J gene: TRBJ2-2
clone size: .
V gene: TRBV6-7
D gene: TRBD2
CDR3 DNA: TGTGCCAGCAGTTACCAGGAGCGGGAGATCACCGGGGAGCTGTTTTTT
CDR3 protein: CASSYQEREITGELFF

J gene: TRBJ1-1
clone size: .
V gene: TRBV30
D gene: .
CDR3 DNA: TGTGCCGGCGGGGCAGGGAAGAGGTCTGAAGCTTTCTTT
CDR3 protein: CAGGAGKRSEAFF

J gene: TRBJ2-3
clone size: .
V gene: TRBV10-3
D gene: TRBD1
CDR3 DNA: TGTGCCATCCAACCCGGGACAGGGGGCTTTGATACGCAGTATTTT
CDR3 protein: CAIQPGTGGFDTQYF

J gene: TRBJ2-1
clone size: many
V gene: TRBV9
D gene: .
CDR3 DNA: TGTGCCAGCAGCGTAGGTGAATCCTACAATGAGCAGTTCTTC
CDR3 protein: CASSVGESYNEQFF

J gene: TRBJ2-1
clone size: .
V gene: TRBV28
D gene: .
CDR3 DNA: TGTGCCAGTGAAGGGGACGCACGCAATGAGCAGTTCTTC
CDR3 protein: CASEGDARNEQFF

J gene: TRBJ2-7
clone size: .
V gene: TRBV4-3
D gene: .
CDR3 DNA: TGCGCCAGCAGCCAAGACAGGGCCACCTCCTACGAGCAGTACTTC
CDR3 protein: CASSQDRATSYEQYF

J gene: TRBJ2-1
clone size: .
V gene: TRBV7-9
D gene: .
CDR3 DNA: TGTGCCAGCAGCTCCAAAGTGGGTCAGGGGACATACAATGAGCAGTTCTTC
CDR3 protein: CASSSKVGQGTYNEQFF

J gene: TRBJ2-3
clone size: .
V gene: TRBV6-5
D gene: TRBD2
CDR3 DNA: TGTGCCAGCAGTTCCGGGGGAGGGGCCGGCGATACGCAGTATTTT
CDR3 protein: CASSSGGGAGDTQYF

J gene: TRBJ1-6
clone size: .
V gene: TRBV19
D gene: .
CDR3 DNA: TGTGCCAGCCAAAATACGGTGAGGGACTCACCCCTCCACTTT
CDR3 protein: CASQNTVRDSPLHF

J gene: TRBJ2-3
clone size: .
V gene: TRBV19
D gene: .
CDR3 DNA: TGTGCCAGTAGCCCGTGGCCCGACACAGATACGCAGTATTTT
CDR3 protein: CASSPWPDTDTQYF

J gene: TRBJ1-4
clone size: .
V gene: TRBV7-9
D gene: .
CDR3 DNA: TGTGCCAGCAGCTCTGTAGAACAGGTTAACGAAAAACTGTTTTTT
CDR3 protein: CASSSVEQVNEKLFF

J gene: TRBJ2-3
clone size: .
V gene: TRBV14
D gene: .
CDR3 DNA: TGTGCCAGCAGCCAAGTTTACGGGTTTTCAGATACGCAGTATTTT
CDR3 protein: CASSQVYGFSDTQYF